The next 30 T cell receptor beta chains were all read from a single sample in a study of blood T cell repertoires in COVID-19. Produced via immunoSEQ multiplex PCR; TCRdb's table is partial and in-frame only. This table has about 140,000 clones, about 87% appearing once. Sequences were obtained from peripheral blood. Receptors originate from a woman older than 75 with acute or convalescent COVID-19.

CDR3 loop: CASSQRGTGRNQPQHF. CDR3 nucleotides: TGTGCCAGCAGCCAAAGGGGGACAGGGAGAAATCAGCCCCAGCATTTT. The rearrangement joins TRBV3-1 (or the pseudogene TRBV3-2) to TRBJ1-5; 9 bases are a match to TRBD1. CDR1 is LGHDT and CDR2 is YNNKEL in the germline V gene (reference sequence). The CDR3 spans 16 residues. Trimming removed 2 bases from V and 4 bases from J; junction bases left unmatched: 6.

This chain joins TRBV15 and TRBJ1-5; 8 bases are shared with TRBD1. The CDR3 totals 15 residues. Germline values: CDR1 LNHNV, CDR2 YYDKDF (reference sequence). V was pared by 3 bases and J by 5 bases, with 6 bases of the junction left unmatched. DNA of the CDR3: TGTGCCACCAGCAGCGAGGACAGGGCCTATCAGCCCCAGCATTTT. Its protein is CATSSEDRAYQPQHF.

The chain combines TRBV9 with TRBJ1-2, with TRBD1 identical over 10 bases. This CDR3 spans 22 amino acids. Germline assignment: CDR1 SGDLS and CDR2 YYNGEE. The V segment lost 0 bases and the J segment 0 bases; nucleotides outside the gene matches: 20. The CDR3 here is CASSVEFEGRPGQGPTNYGYTF. The CDR3 DNA follows: TGTGCCAGCAGCGTAGAATTTGAGGGGCGCCCGGGACAGGGGCCCACTAACTATGGCTACACCTTC.

The gene calls are TRBV6-5 and TRBJ1-4; 9 bases line up with TRBD1. The CDR3 consists of 13 residues. The V gene's germline CDR1 is MNHEY and CDR2 SVGAGI. The V segment lost 8 bases and the J segment 7 bases; nucleotides outside the gene matches: 5. CDR3 sequence: CASWTGEAEKLFF. The CDR3 nucleotides are TGTGCCAGCTGGACAGGGGAGGCTGAAAAACTGTTTTTT.

V is TRBV5-4 and J is TRBJ2-5, with TRBD1 identical over 9 bases. The CDR3 is 16 residues long. CDR1 is SGHNT and CDR2 is YYREEE in the germline V gene (reference sequence). V was clipped by 3 bases and J by 2 bases; unmatched bases: 8. The CDR3 DNA sequence: TGTGCCAGCAGCTCCCGACAGGGGGTAGGTCAAGAGACCCAGTACTTC. Its protein product is CASSSRQGVGQETQYF.

This clone occurred once. The V gene is TRBV24-1, the J gene TRBJ1-5, with unresolved D. CDR3 length: 14 residues. V was clipped by 3 bases and J by 0 bases, with 5 bases between them. The V gene's germline CDR1 is KGHDR and CDR2 SFDVKD. The CDR3 nucleotides read TGTGCCACCAGTGATCTAAATAGCAATCAGCCCCAGCATTTT. It encodes CATSDLNSNQPQHF.

This clone was seen only a few times. The CDR3 loop is CASSPTGGVETQYF. The CDR3 DNA is TGTGCCAGCAGCCCTACGGGGGGCGTAGAGACCCAGTACTTC. The chain couples TRBV3-1 (or the pseudogene TRBV3-2) to TRBJ2-5; TRBD2 might be the D (7 bases). Germline V lookup: CDR1 LGHDT, CDR2 YNNKEL (reference sequence). Trimming removed 4 bases at V and 4 bases at J, with 13 bases between. The CDR3 runs to 14 residues.

The chain is built from TRBV3-1 (or the pseudogene TRBV3-2) and TRBJ1-6; 7 nucleotides line up with TRBD1. The CDR3 is 14 amino acids. Trimming removed 1 base from V and 11 bases from J; junction bases left unmatched: 5. The V gene's germline CDR1 is LGHDT and CDR2 YNNKEL (reference sequence). The CDR3 DNA reads TGTGCCAGCAGCCAAGGTCAGGGGGGAACACCCCTCCACTTT. Translating gives CASSQGQGGTPLHF.

This clone was seen more than once but under ten times. The rearrangement links TRBV6-5 to TRBJ2-1; TRBD1 matches 8 bases. The junction had 6 bases not matched to a gene; V was cut back by 7 bases and J by 4 bases. Germline CDR1 MNHEY, CDR2 SVGAGI. The CDR3 covers 14 residues. CDR3 residues: CASTMTGAYNEQFF. The CDR3 nucleotides read TGTGCCAGCACCATGACAGGGGCTTACAATGAGCAGTTCTTC.

As DNA, the CDR3 is TGTGCTAGTGGTTTGGTAATCGGGACAGGGGGATACAATGAGCAGTTCTTC. Amino acid sequence: CASGLVIGTGGYNEQFF. The rearrangement joins TRBV12-5 to TRBJ2-1, with 11 bases aligning to TRBD1. The germline V gene encodes CDR1 LGHNT and CDR2 FRNRAP. The CDR3 consists of 17 residues. Germline trimming cut 0 bases from V and 4 bases from J; bases unmatched to any gene: 5.

V usage is TRBV18 and J usage is TRBJ1-2, with 9 nucleotides matching TRBD1. CDR1 and CDR2 (germline): KGHSH, LQKENI. The CDR3 spans 16 residues. V lost 3 bases, J lost 4 bases, and 9 bases stayed unmatched. The CDR3 loop reads CASSPGQGNIGYGYTF. CDR3 nucleotide sequence: TGTGCCAGCTCACCCGGACAGGGGAATATAGGCTATGGCTACACCTTC.

This chain links TRBV5-1 with TRBJ2-7; D uncertain. V shed 4 bases and J shed 2 bases, with 10 bases lying between them. There are 13 residues in the CDR3. The germline V gene has CDR1 SGHRS and CDR2 YFSETQ. The CDR3 DNA is TGCGCCAGCAGCCATCCGTCTACCTACGAGCAGTACTTC. Translated, it gives CASSHPSTYEQYF.

The chain recombines TRBV6-1 with TRBJ1-4; D unresolved. Trimming stripped 2 bases from V and 2 bases from J, with 9 bases between. The CDR3 is 15 residues long. Germline assignment: CDR1 MNHNS and CDR2 SASEGT. The CDR3 bases are TGTGCCAGCAGTGAATTCTACGCGACTAATGAAAAACTGTTTTTT. Translating gives CASSEFYATNEKLFF.

This chain links TRBV5-4 with TRBJ1-2; weak D call: TRBD1 (6 bases). This CDR3 is 16 amino acids long. The germline V and J ends were trimmed by 3 bases and 0 bases, with 15 bases remaining between them. Germline V gene lookup returns CDR1 SGHNT and CDR2 YYREEE (reference sequence). For the CDR3, the DNA is TGTGCCAGCAGCTGGGGGACAAGTCTCACTAACTATGGCTACACCTTC. Translated: CASSWGTSLTNYGYTF. The full variable domain, with the rest looked up from reference TRBV5-4 and TRBJ1-2, is ETGVTQSPTHLIKTRGQQVTLRCSSQSGHNTVSWYQQALGQGPQFIFQYYREEENGRGNFPPRFSGLQFPNYSSELNVNALELDDSALYLCASSWGTSLTNYGYTFGSGTRLTVV.

The rearrangement uses TRBV2 and TRBJ1-1; D is perhaps TRBD1 (6 bases). This CDR3 has 15 amino acids. Germline V lookup: CDR1 SNHLY, CDR2 FYNNEI. Trimming removed 6 bases from V and 4 bases from J, with 18 bases in between. The DNA for the CDR3 is TGTGCCAGCAGGCATAGACAGGTCCTACGCACTGAAGCTTTCTTT. Protein: CASRHRQVLRTEAFF.

The rearrangement uses TRBV19 and TRBJ1-2, with a weak D call TRBD1 (5 bases). Trimming took 5 bases from V and 2 from J, leaving 12 bases between them. The germline V gene has CDR1 LNHDA and CDR2 SQIVND (reference sequence). The CDR3 contains 14 residues. The CDR3 reads CASSEDSLNYGYTF. As DNA, the CDR3 is TGTGCCAGTAGTGAAGACAGCCTCAACTATGGCTACACCTTC.

The V call is TRBV6-5, the J call TRBJ1-3; D remains ambiguous. V dropped 11 bases and J dropped 2 bases, with 7 bases sitting between them. Per the germline V gene, CDR1 is MNHEY and CDR2 is SVGAGI. This CDR3 has 11 amino acids. The CDR3 nucleotides read TGTGCCGTACTTGCTGGAAACACCATATATTTT. Its translation: CAVLAGNTIYF.

The CDR3 here is CASSFEGYTGELFF. The CDR3 DNA sequence: TGTGCCAGCAGCTTTGAGGGTTACACCGGGGAGCTGTTTTTT. V is TRBV7-9 and J is TRBJ2-2; D may be TRBD2 (5 bases). With 3 bases removed from V and 3 bases from J, the gap between germline ends came to 8 bases. CDR3 length: 14 amino acids. CDR1 and CDR2 (germline): SEHNR, FQNEAQ (reference sequence).

The chain employs TRBV6-6 and TRBJ2-1; tentatively, D is TRBD2 (5 bases). CDR1 and CDR2 from the germline V gene are MNHNY and SVGAGI (reference sequence). This CDR3 spans 15 amino acids. V was pared by 4 bases and J by 0 bases, with 10 bases between. CDR3 amino acids: CASSWMGSSYNEQFF. In DNA, the CDR3 is TGTGCCAGCAGTTGGATGGGGAGCTCCTACAATGAGCAGTTCTTC.

The rearrangement links TRBV19 to TRBJ1-4, with TRBD1 identical over 12 bases. The CDR3 consists of 15 residues. J was trimmed by 10 bases and V by 3 bases; bases with no gene match: 6. Germline V gene sequence: CDR1 LNHDA, CDR2 SQIVND (reference sequence). The CDR3, as DNA: TGTGCCAGTAGTATTTCCGGGACAGGGGGCGGAAAACTGTTTTTT. Amino acids: CASSISGTGGGKLFF.

The sample holds one count of this clone. The chain recombines TRBV2 with TRBJ1-2; 9 bases line up with TRBD1. The V gene's germline CDR1 is SNHLY and CDR2 FYNNEI. The ends lost 7 bases at V and 8 bases at J; junction bases unmatched: 8. This CDR3 contains 13 residues. Here the CDR3 reads CASTRQGVLGYTF. Here the CDR3 DNA reads TGTGCCAGCACCAGACAGGGGGTATTAGGCTACACCTTC.

The CDR3 sequence: CASSTLGGDSPLHF. The CDR3, as DNA: TGTGCCAGTAGCACATTAGGCGGGGATTCACCCCTCCACTTT. The gene calls are TRBV19 and TRBJ1-6; no clear D. There are 14 residues in the CDR3. V lost 6 bases, J lost 8 bases, and 14 bases lay in between. Germline CDR1 and CDR2: LNHDA and SQIVND (reference sequence).

This clone was detected only once. The rearrangement uses TRBV7-3 and TRBJ2-1; a possible D gene is TRBD2 (6 bases). CDR3 length equals 14 residues. Between the trimmed V and J ends, which lost 1 base and 3 bases, there was a span of 7 bases. Germline V gene sequence: CDR1 SGHTA, CDR2 FQGTGA. The CDR3 region is CASSLRDFYNEQFF. CDR3 coding DNA: TGTGCCAGCAGCTTAAGGGACTTCTACAATGAGCAGTTCTTC.

This rearrangement joins TRBV4-1 to TRBJ1-4; tentatively, D is TRBD1 (5 bases). V lost 1 base and J lost 4, with 19 bases in between. Germline V gene lookup returns CDR1 MGHRA and CDR2 YSYEKL. This CDR3 contains 18 residues. CDR3 DNA: TGCGCCAGCAGCCAAGGCCGCGGGGCAGGGCCGGATAATGAAAAACTGTTTTTT. Amino acids: CASSQGRGAGPDNEKLFF.

The chain uses TRBV5-1 and TRBJ2-1; possible D gene TRBD2, 5 bases. Trimming took 4 bases from V and 4 from J, leaving 9 bases between them. Germline CDR1 reads SGHRS; CDR2 reads YFSETQ. CDR3 size: 13 residues. CDR3 region: CASSPDLYNEQFF. CDR3 DNA: TGCGCCAGCAGCCCGGACTTATACAATGAGCAGTTCTTC.

The rearrangement uses TRBV6-1 and TRBJ1-1; D unresolved. V was cut by 2 bases and J by 11 bases, with 12 bases left in between. Germline V lookup: CDR1 MNHNS, CDR2 SASEGT. There are 12 residues in the CDR3. The CDR3 reads CASSERPRRAFF. CDR3 in DNA: TGTGCCAGCAGTGAACGGCCCAGGAGGGCTTTCTTT.

This sequence joins TRBV13 and TRBJ1-1, with 12 bases fitting TRBD1. J lost 5 bases, V lost 3 bases, and 4 bases had no gene match. The CDR3 length is 15 residues. Germline lookup yields CDR1 PRHDT and CDR2 FYEKMQ (reference sequence). The CDR3 sequence is CASSFGGQGATEAFF. CDR3 nucleotide sequence: TGTGCCAGCAGCTTTGGGGGACAGGGGGCAACTGAAGCTTTCTTT. Together with reference TRBV13 and TRBJ1-1, the CDR3 gives the full variable domain: AAGVIQSPRHLIKEKRETATLKCYPIPRHDTVYWYQQGPGQDPQFLISFYEKMQSDKGSIPDRFSAQQFSDYHSELNMSSLELGDSALYFCASSFGGQGATEAFFGQGTRLTVV.

This clone has just a few counts. The genes are TRBV3-1 (or the pseudogene TRBV3-2) and TRBJ1-1; D ambiguous. Germline values: CDR1 LGHDT, CDR2 YNNKEL (reference sequence). V was pared by 2 bases and J by 1 base, with 8 bases between. This CDR3 region has 14 residues. CDR3 nucleotide sequence: TGTGCCAGCAGCCAACATCAGGCGAACACTGAAGCTTTCTTT. Amino acid sequence: CASSQHQANTEAFF.

This clone has just one count. V usage is TRBV7-6 and J usage is TRBJ1-4; D perhaps matches TRBD1 (6 bases). CDR1 is SGHVS and CDR2 is FNYEAQ in the germline V gene. V gave up 4 bases and J gave up 0 bases, with 9 bases separating them. The CDR3 length is 15 residues. DNA of the CDR3: TGTGCCAGCAGCTACGGGACAACAACTAATGAAAAACTGTTTTTT. This encodes CASSYGTTTNEKLFF.

In DNA, the CDR3 is TGTGCCAGCAGTCCCCCAGAACAGGGTAGAAACACCATATATTTT. It yields the protein CASSPPEQGRNTIYF. The V gene is TRBV7-2, the J gene TRBJ1-3, with D maybe TRBD1 (6 bases). This CDR3 has 15 residues. Germline CDR1 and CDR2: SGHTA and FQGNSA. The germline V and J ends were trimmed by 6 bases and 5 bases, with 17 bases remaining between them.